This is a list of T cell receptor beta chains from one sample in a study of T cell responses to AZD1222 COVID-19 vaccine. Libraries were prepared by immunoSEQ multiplex PCR; TCRdb keeps only in-frame clonotypes and omits some of them. Here the sample spans about 160,000 clones, roughly 90% being singletons. Here the sequenced sample was peripheral blood, taken 28 days after the second AZD1222 dose. Receptor source: an adult who received the AZD1222 COVID-19 vaccine. Each CDR3 is given with its conserved first and last residue. The D gene is left open where the match is weak. Only some rows state a clone size, as once, few, many or a class for expanded clones.

D: NA
V: TRBV5-4
size: NA
J: TRBJ2-5
DNA: TGTGCCAGCAGCTTGGAGGGGAAGACCCAGTACTTC
CDR3: CASSLEGKTQYF

D: TRBD1
V: TRBV18
size: NA
J: TRBJ1-6
DNA: TGTGCCAGCTCAAGTAACTCACAGGGGAACACTTCACCCCTCCACTTT
CDR3: CASSSNSQGNTSPLHF

D: NA
V: TRBV5-6
size: NA
J: TRBJ1-2
DNA: TGTGCCAGCAGCTTGGGTCACAGGTTCTATGGCTACACCTTC
CDR3: CASSLGHRFYGYTF

D: NA
V: TRBV6-1
size: NA
J: TRBJ1-6
DNA: TGTGCCAGCAGTGAAGCCCCCTTGGGCATCCTCCACTTT
CDR3: CASSEAPLGILHF

D: NA
V: TRBV5-6
size: NA
J: TRBJ2-7
DNA: TGTGCCAGCAGGGAGGAGACGTCCTACGAGCAGTACTTC
CDR3: CASREETSYEQYF

D: NA
V: TRBV7-3
size: NA
J: TRBJ2-3
DNA: TGTGCCAGCAGCCCCCGGGGAGGGGGGACAGATACGCAGTATTTT
CDR3: CASSPRGGGTDTQYF

D: TRBD1
V: TRBV6-5
size: once
J: TRBJ2-7
DNA: TGTGCCAGCAGTTACTCTGCGGGACAGGGCTCCGAGCAGTACTTC
CDR3: CASSYSAGQGSEQYF

D: TRBD2
V: TRBV19
size: NA
J: TRBJ2-5
DNA: TGTGCCAGTAGTAGTCTAGCGGGGAGGGAGACCCAGTACTTC
CDR3: CASSSLAGRETQYF

D: NA
V: TRBV18
size: NA
J: TRBJ1-2
DNA: TGTGCCAGCTCACCACTACCAGATAACTATGGCTACACCTTC
CDR3: CASSPLPDNYGYTF

D: TRBD1
V: TRBV4-3
size: once
J: TRBJ1-5
DNA: TGCGCCAGCAGCCAAGCTCCAGCGGACAGGGGAAATCAGCCCCAGCATTTT
CDR3: CASSQAPADRGNQPQHF

D: NA
V: TRBV6-6
size: NA
J: TRBJ2-2
DNA: TGTGCCAGCAGTGGGGACCGAGGCACCGGGGAGCTGTTTTTT
CDR3: CASSGDRGTGELFF

D: TRBD1
V: TRBV5-4
size: NA
J: TRBJ1-3
DNA: TGTGCCAGCAGCTCGGGGGACAGGGGCTTCGACACCATATATTTT
CDR3: CASSSGDRGFDTIYF

D: NA
V: TRBV3-1/TRBV3-2
size: NA
J: TRBJ1-2
DNA: TGTGCCAGCAGCCTTCACAGGGAACGGGACTATGGCTACACCTTC
CDR3: CASSLHRERDYGYTF

D: TRBD2
V: TRBV7-7
size: NA
J: TRBJ2-5
DNA: TGTGCTAGCAGCAAGACTAGCCTGGGAGAGACCCAGTACTTC
CDR3: CASSKTSLGETQYF

D: TRBD1
V: TRBV7-3
size: NA
J: TRBJ2-1
DNA: TGTGCCAGCAGCACGGACAGGGGGGATGAGCAGTTCTTC
CDR3: CASSTDRGDEQFF

D: NA
V: TRBV4-1
size: NA
J: TRBJ1-4
DNA: TGCGCCAGCAGCTTGGACCCCGTTAATGAAAAACTGTTTTTT
CDR3: CASSLDPVNEKLFF

D: NA
V: TRBV3-1/TRBV3-2
size: NA
J: TRBJ2-1
DNA: TGTGCCAGCAGCCTAAACAATGAGCAGTTCTTC
CDR3: CASSLNNEQFF

D: NA
V: TRBV21-1
size: NA
J: TRBJ1-3
DNA: TGTGCCAGCAGCTTAGCGTTTCGTGAGAATCGGGGTCTGCCAAATTTTGGAAACACCATATATTTT
CDR3: CASSLAFRENRGLPNFGNTIYF

D: TRBD2
V: TRBV6-5
size: NA
J: TRBJ2-7
DNA: TGTGCCAGCAGTCCTTTAGCGGGGCTTTACGAGCAGTACTTC
CDR3: CASSPLAGLYEQYF

D: NA
V: TRBV6-5
size: NA
J: TRBJ1-3
DNA: TGTGCCAGCAGTTCCTTCGCCCCTGGAAACACCATATATTTT
CDR3: CASSSFAPGNTIYF

D: TRBD1
V: TRBV19
size: NA
J: TRBJ1-5
DNA: TGTGCCACCTCTAATGGGACAGAGCACAATCAGCCCCAGCATTTT
CDR3: CATSNGTEHNQPQHF

D: NA
V: TRBV13
size: NA
J: TRBJ1-5
DNA: TGTGCCAGCAGCTCAACTAATCAGCCCCAGCATTTT
CDR3: CASSSTNQPQHF

D: NA
V: TRBV3-1/TRBV3-2
size: NA
J: TRBJ2-1
DNA: TGTGCCAGCAGCGACATAGACAGGATCAATGAGCAGTTCTTC
CDR3: CASSDIDRINEQFF

D: NA
V: TRBV13
size: few
J: TRBJ1-6
DNA: TGTGCCAGCAGTTTTGACAGGAATAATTCACCCCTCCACTTT
CDR3: CASSFDRNNSPLHF

D: TRBD2
V: TRBV7-6
size: NA
J: TRBJ2-1
DNA: TGTGCCAGCAGCTTAGGGACTAGCGGGGACTACAATGAGCAGTTCTTC
CDR3: CASSLGTSGDYNEQFF

D: NA
V: TRBV12-3/TRBV12-4
size: NA
J: TRBJ1-5
DNA: TGTGCCAGCAGTTTCGGTGGCAATCAGCCCCAGCATTTT
CDR3: CASSFGGNQPQHF

D: TRBD1
V: TRBV2
size: NA
J: TRBJ2-1
DNA: TGTGCCAGCAGCGGACAGGGCTACAATGAGCAGTTCTTC
CDR3: CASSGQGYNEQFF

D: NA
V: TRBV19
size: NA
J: TRBJ1-3
DNA: TGTGCCAGTAGTATAGGGCGGGTAATTACTTTCTCTGGAAACACCATATATTTT
CDR3: CASSIGRVITFSGNTIYF

D: NA
V: TRBV27
size: NA
J: TRBJ1-3
DNA: TGTGCCAGCAGTTCAAAACCCGGAAACACCATATATTTT
CDR3: CASSSKPGNTIYF

D: NA
V: TRBV7-8
size: NA
J: TRBJ1-2
DNA: TGTGCCAGCAGCTTGGGGGGCACGTATGGCTACACCTTC
CDR3: CASSLGGTYGYTF

D: NA
V: TRBV3-1/TRBV3-2
size: NA
J: TRBJ1-1
DNA: TGTGCCAGCAGCCTAGAGGGAGCTAGAGCTTTCTTT
CDR3: CASSLEGARAFF

D: NA
V: TRBV9
size: NA
J: TRBJ2-1
DNA: TGTGCCAGCAGCGCAGGCATAGCAAGATACAATGAGCAGTTCTTC
CDR3: CASSAGIARYNEQFF